This T cell receptor beta chain was obtained from a study of T cell repertoires in cytomegalovirus infection. About the study: Public TCR beta signatures were indicative of both CMV infection and a matching HLA type.

This clonotype was detected a few times. Its antigen is unknown. General study results and limits: CMV-specific HLA-C-restricted TCR beta clonotypes dominated the ex vivo response.

The CDR3 totals 14 residues. Germline V gene lookup returns CDR1 LNHDA and CDR2 SQIVND (reference sequence). Deletions cut 5 bases from V and 1 base from J, with 12 bases between. One entry per CDR3 protein results from TCRdb running MiXCR on the reads. The table lists some 500,000 distinct CDR3 sequences, approximately 40% of them singletons. This sequence joins TRBV19 and TRBJ2-7; D unresolved. Here the sequenced sample was cultured PBMCs, taken from culture after CMV antigen stimulation. The receptor comes from a human donor in good health (CMV status not recorded). Some clones in this sample may be carry-over from other donors' samples. CDR3: CASSDRMGSYEQYF. The CDR3 nucleotides read TGTGCCAGTAGTGACCGGATGGGGTCCTACGAGCAGTACTTC.